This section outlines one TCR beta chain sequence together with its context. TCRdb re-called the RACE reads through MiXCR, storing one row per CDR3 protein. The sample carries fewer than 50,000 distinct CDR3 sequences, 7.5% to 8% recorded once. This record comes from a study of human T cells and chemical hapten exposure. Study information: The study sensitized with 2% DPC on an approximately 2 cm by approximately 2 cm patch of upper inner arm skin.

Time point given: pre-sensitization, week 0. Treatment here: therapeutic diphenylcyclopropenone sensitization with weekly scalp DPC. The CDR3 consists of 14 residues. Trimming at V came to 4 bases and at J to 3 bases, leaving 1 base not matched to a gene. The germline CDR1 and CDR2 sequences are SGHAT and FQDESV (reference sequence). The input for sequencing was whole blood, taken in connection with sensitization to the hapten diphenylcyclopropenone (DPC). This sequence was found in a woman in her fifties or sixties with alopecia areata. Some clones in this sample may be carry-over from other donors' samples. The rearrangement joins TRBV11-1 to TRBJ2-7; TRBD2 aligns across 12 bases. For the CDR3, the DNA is TGTGCCAGCAGCTCGACTAGCGGGAGCTACGAGCAGTACTTC. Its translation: CASSSTSGSYEQYF.